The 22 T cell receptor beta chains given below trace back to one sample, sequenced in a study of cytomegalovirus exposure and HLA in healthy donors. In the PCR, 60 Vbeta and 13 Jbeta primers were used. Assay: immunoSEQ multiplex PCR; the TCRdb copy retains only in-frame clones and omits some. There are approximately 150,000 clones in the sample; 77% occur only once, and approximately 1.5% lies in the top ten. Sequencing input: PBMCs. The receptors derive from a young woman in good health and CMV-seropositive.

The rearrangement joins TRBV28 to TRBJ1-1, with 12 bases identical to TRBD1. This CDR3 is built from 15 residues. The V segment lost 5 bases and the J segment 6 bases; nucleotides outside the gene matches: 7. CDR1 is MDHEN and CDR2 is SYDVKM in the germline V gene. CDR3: CASSKPGTGGAEAFF. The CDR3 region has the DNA TGTGCCAGCAGTAAACCCGGGACAGGGGGCGCTGAAGCTTTCTTT.

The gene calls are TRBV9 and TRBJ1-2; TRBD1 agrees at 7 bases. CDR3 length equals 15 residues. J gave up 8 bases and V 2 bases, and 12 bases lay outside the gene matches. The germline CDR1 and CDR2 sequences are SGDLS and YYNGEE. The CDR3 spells CASSVQSTGWFGYTF. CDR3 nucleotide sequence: TGTGCCAGCAGCGTCCAATCGACAGGGTGGTTCGGCTACACCTTC.

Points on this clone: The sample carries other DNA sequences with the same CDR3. The CDR3 is CASSWDSSHYEQYF. In nucleotides, the CDR3 is TGTGCCAGCAGCTGGGACAGCTCACACTACGAGCAGTACTTC. This sequence joins TRBV11-2 and TRBJ2-7; TRBD1 agrees at 7 bases. J was trimmed by 3 bases and V by 4 bases; bases with no gene match: 6. The CDR3 sequence is 14 residues long. Per germline, CDR1 SGHAT and CDR2 FQNNGV.

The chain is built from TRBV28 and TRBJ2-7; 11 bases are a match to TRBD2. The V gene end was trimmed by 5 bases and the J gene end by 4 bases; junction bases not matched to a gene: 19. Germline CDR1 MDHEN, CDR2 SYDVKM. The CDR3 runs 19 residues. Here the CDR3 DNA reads TGTGCCAGCAGTACGGCCGGACAGGCGGGACTAGCGGAAGAATACGAGCAGTACTTC. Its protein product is CASSTAGQAGLAEEYEQYF.

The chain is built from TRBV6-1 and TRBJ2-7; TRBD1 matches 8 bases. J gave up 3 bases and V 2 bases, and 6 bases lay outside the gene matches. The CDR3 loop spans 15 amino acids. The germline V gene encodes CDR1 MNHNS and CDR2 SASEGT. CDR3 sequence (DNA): TGTGCCAGCAGTGAACAGGGGGCAGTAGGCTACGAGCAGTACTTC. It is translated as CASSEQGAVGYEQYF.

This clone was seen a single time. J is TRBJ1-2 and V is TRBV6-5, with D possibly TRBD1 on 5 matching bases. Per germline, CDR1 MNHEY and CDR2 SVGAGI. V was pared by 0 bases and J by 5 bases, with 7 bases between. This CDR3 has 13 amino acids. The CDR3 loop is CASSYSTGYGYTF. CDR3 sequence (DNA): TGTGCCAGCAGTTACTCAACAGGTTATGGCTACACCTTC.

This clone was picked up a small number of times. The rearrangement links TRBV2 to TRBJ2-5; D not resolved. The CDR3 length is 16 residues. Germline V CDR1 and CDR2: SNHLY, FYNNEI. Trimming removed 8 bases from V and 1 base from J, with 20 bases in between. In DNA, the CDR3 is TGTGCCAGCGTAAGATCTAGTGGGTCCCTCCAAGAGACCCAGTACTTC. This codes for CASVRSSGSLQETQYF.

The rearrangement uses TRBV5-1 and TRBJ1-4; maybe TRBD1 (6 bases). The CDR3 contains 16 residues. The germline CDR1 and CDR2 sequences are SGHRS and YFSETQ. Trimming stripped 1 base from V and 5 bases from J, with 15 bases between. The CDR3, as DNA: TGCGCCAGCAGCTTGTCCGGGACAAGCCTCAATGAAAAACTGTTTTTT. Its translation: CASSLSGTSLNEKLFF.

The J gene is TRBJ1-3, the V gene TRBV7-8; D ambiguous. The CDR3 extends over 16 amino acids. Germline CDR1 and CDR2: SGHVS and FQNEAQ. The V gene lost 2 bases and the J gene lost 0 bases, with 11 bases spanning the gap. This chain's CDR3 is CASSLSLGSSGNTIYF. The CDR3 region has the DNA TGTGCCAGCAGCTTATCTTTGGGGAGCTCTGGAAACACCATATATTTT.

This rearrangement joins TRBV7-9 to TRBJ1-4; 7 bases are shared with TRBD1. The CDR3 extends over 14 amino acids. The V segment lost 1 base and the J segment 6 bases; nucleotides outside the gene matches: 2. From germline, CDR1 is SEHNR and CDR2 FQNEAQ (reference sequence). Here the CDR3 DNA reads TGTGCCAGCAGCTTAGGAGACAGGGATGAAAAACTGTTTTTT. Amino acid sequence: CASSLGDRDEKLFF.

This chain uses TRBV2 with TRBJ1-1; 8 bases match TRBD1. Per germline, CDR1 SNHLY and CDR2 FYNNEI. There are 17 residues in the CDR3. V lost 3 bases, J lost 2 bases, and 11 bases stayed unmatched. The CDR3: CASSEPNGQGYNTEAFF. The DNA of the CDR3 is TGTGCCAGCAGTGAGCCCAACGGACAGGGCTATAACACTGAAGCTTTCTTT.

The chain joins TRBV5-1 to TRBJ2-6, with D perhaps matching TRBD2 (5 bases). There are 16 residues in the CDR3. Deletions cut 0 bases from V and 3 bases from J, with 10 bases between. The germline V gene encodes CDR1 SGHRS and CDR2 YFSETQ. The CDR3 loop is CASSLVLASGANVLTF. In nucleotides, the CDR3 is TGCGCCAGCAGCTTGGTTCTAGCTAGTGGGGCCAACGTCCTGACTTTC. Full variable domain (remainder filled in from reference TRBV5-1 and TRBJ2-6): KAGVTQTPRYLIKTRGQQVTLSCSPISGHRSVSWYQQTPGQGLQFLFEYFSETQRNKGNFPGRFSGRQFSNSRSEMNVSTLELGDSALYLCASSLVLASGANVLTFGAGSRLTVL.

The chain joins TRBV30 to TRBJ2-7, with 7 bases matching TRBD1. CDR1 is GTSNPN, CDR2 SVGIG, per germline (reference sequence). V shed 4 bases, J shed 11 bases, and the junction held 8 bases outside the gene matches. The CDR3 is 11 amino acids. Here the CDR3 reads CAWNQQGEKYF. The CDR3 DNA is TGTGCCTGGAATCAGCAGGGGGAGAAGTACTTC.

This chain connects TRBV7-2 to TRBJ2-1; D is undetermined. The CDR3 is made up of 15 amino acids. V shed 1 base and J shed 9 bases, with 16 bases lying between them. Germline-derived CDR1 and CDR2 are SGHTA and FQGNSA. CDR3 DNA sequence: TGTGCCAGCAGCTTAGAGGCGGCCGTCAACGGTGAGCAGTTCTTC. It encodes CASSLEAAVNGEQFF.

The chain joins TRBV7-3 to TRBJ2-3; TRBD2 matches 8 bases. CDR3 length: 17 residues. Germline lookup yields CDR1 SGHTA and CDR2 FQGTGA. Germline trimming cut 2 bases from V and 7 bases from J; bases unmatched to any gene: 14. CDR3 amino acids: CASSLSYKGLGLHTQYF. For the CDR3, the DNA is TGTGCCAGCAGCTTATCCTATAAGGGACTAGGTCTACATACGCAGTATTTT.

The CDR3 DNA sequence: TGTGCCAGCACCCTAGGGGGTAACTACAATGAGCAGTTCTTC. Residues: CASTLGGNYNEQFF. This sequence joins TRBV28 and TRBJ2-1, with TRBD1 as a possible D gene (6 bases). The CDR3 covers 14 residues. From germline, CDR1 is MDHEN and CDR2 SYDVKM. The V end was cut by 7 bases, the J end by 3 bases, with 13 bases between. Full variable domain (missing parts from reference TRBV28 and TRBJ2-1): DVKVTQSSRYLVKRTGEKVFLECVQDMDHENMFWYRQDPGLGLRLIYFSYDVKMKEKGDIPEGYSVSREKKERFSLILESASTNQTSMYLCASTLGGNYNEQFFGPGTRLTVL.

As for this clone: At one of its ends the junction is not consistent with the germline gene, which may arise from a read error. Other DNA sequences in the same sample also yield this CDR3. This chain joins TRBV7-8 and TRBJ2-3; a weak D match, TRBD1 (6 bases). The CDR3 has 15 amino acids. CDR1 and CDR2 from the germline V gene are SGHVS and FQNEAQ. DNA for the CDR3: TGTGCCAGCAGCTTAGCGGGACAAAGCACGGATACGCAGTATTTT. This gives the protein CASSLAGQSTDTQYF.

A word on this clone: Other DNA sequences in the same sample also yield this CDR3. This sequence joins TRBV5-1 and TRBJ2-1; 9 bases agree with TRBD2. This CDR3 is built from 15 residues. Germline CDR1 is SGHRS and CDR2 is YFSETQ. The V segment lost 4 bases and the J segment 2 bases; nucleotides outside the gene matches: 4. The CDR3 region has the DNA TGCGCCAGCAGCCCTCTAGCGGGAACCTACAATGAGCAGTTCTTC. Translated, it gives CASSPLAGTYNEQFF.

CDR3 in amino acids: CASSRDRDSNQPQHF. CDR3 in DNA: TGTGCCAGCAGTAGGGACAGGGATAGCAATCAGCCCCAGCATTTT. The chain carries TRBV6-5 and TRBJ1-5; TRBD1 matches at 9 bases. The CDR3 sequence is 15 residues long. The trim removed 5 bases at V and 0 bases at J, leaving 2 bases unmatched. CDR1 and CDR2 from the germline V gene are MNHEY and SVGAGI.

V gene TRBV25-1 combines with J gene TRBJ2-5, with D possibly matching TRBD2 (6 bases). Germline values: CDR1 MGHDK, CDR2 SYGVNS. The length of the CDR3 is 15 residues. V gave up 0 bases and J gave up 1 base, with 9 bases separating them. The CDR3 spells CASSEYGGFQETQYF. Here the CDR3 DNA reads TGTGCCAGCAGTGAATACGGAGGGTTCCAAGAGACCCAGTACTTC. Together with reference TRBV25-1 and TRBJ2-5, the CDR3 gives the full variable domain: EADIYQTPRYLVIGTGKKITLECSQTMGHDKMYWYQQDPGMELHLIHYSYGVNSTEKGDLSSESTVSRIRTEHFPLTLESARPSHTSQYLCASSEYGGFQETQYFGPGTRLLVL.

The CDR3 bases are TGTGCCAGCAGTGAATTAGGGAGGGAAGCAACTAATGAAAAACTGTTTTTT. Protein sequence: CASSELGREATNEKLFF. V and J are TRBV25-1 and TRBJ1-4; D gene ambiguous. V lost 1 base to trimming and J lost 0 bases, with 12 bases between them. Germline V gene lookup returns CDR1 MGHDK and CDR2 SYGVNS. There are 17 residues in the CDR3.

DNA of the CDR3: TGTGCCAGCAGCCAAGTGGAGGGATCCTACGAGCAGTACTTC. Its protein is CASSQVEGSYEQYF. This chain connects TRBV4-2 to TRBJ2-7, with D maybe TRBD2 (6 bases). Germline CDR1 and CDR2: LGHNA and YNFKEQ. V gave up 1 base and J gave up 1 base, with 8 bases separating them. This CDR3 is built from 14 residues.